This T cell receptor (beta chain) appears in the sequencing data of a study of blood T cell repertoires in COVID-19. Study context: COVID-19 samples collected from the United States, Italy and Spain covered acute and convalescent phases. Sample material is recorded as cDNA or gDNA derived from T cells, B-cell-depleted T cells, or PBMCs.

The length of the CDR3 is 14 residues. Trimming took off 5 bases at V and 4 bases at J, with 14 bases between the two ends. Germline CDR1 is SGHAT and CDR2 is FQNNGV. This clone has only one observation. Authors' processing steps: Reference gene primer amplification gave nucleated cell count estimates. Sequenced by immunoSEQ multiplex PCR; TCRdb stores in-frame clones only, minus some. V, J and clone size reflect that table, while D and trimming were determined from the DNA. The table lists roughly 39,000 clones, roughly 87% of them singletons. The chain recombines TRBV11-2 with TRBJ1-1, with D possibly being TRBD1 (6 bases). Sequencing was done on a sample of peripheral blood. The clonotype originates from a woman older than 75 with active COVID-19. The CDR3 sequence: CASSPWGGGTEAFF. The CDR3 DNA follows: TGTGCCAGCAGCCCATGGGGAGGGGGCACTGAAGCTTTCTTT.